Listed below are T cell receptor beta chains from one sample, sequenced in a study of T cell responses to AZD1222 COVID-19 vaccine. Sequenced by immunoSEQ multiplex PCR; TCRdb stores in-frame clones only, minus some. The table shows approximately 150,000 clones, with over 80% occurring only once. The specimen was peripheral blood, collected 28 days after the second dose of the MenACWY control vaccine. The receptors shown here come from an adult who received the MenACWY meningococcal vaccine as a control. The CDR3 runs from the conserved cysteine through the conserved F or W. A D gene is named only where the DNA matches it firmly. The size of a clone is reported for some rows only, either as once, few or many, or as a class for expanded clones.

d_gene | j_gene | abundance | v_gene | CDR3nt | CDR3aa
TRBD2 | TRBJ2-3 | NA | TRBV30 | TGTGCCTGGAGTGTACGGGGCGGGAGCGCAGATACGCAGTATTTT | CAWSVRGGSADTQYF
NA | TRBJ1-4 | NA | TRBV7-9 | TGTGCCAGCAGCCCCGAGGAGGAAAAACTGTTTTTT | CASSPEEEKLFF
TRBD1 | TRBJ1-1 | NA | TRBV19 | TGTGCCAGTAGTGACAGGGGGCGGAACACTGAAGCTTTCTTT | CASSDRGRNTEAFF
TRBD2 | TRBJ2-7 | NA | TRBV27 | TGTGCCAGCAGGGGACTAGCGGGAGAGTACGAGCAGTACTTC | CASRGLAGEYEQYF
TRBD2 | TRBJ2-5 | NA | TRBV14 | TGTGCCAGCAGCCCACTAGCGGGAGAAGAGACCCAGTACTTC | CASSPLAGEETQYF
TRBD1 | TRBJ2-7 | NA | TRBV5-1 | TGCGCCAGCAGCTTGGTGCAGGGGGTTACCTACGAGCAGTACTTC | CASSLVQGVTYEQYF
NA | TRBJ2-1 | NA | TRBV9 | TGTGCCAGCAGCGACCAGTCGTACGGATTATACAATGAGCAGTTCTTC | CASSDQSYGLYNEQFF
NA | TRBJ2-2 | NA | TRBV27 | TGTGCCAGCAGTCAGCACGTGAACACCGGGGAGCTGTTTTTT | CASSQHVNTGELFF
TRBD1 | TRBJ1-1 | NA | TRBV28 | TGTGCCAGCAGAGCATTACGGGTGTGGAGGGGGCGGGAAGCTTTCTTT | CASRALRVWRGREAFF
TRBD2 | TRBJ2-7 | NA | TRBV4-2 | TGTGCCAGCAGCCAAGATCCGGCTAGCGGGTACGAGCAGTACTTC | CASSQDPASGYEQYF
TRBD1 | TRBJ1-5 | NA | TRBV7-9 | TGTGCCAGCAGCTCGGACAGGATTGATCAGCCCCAGCATTTT | CASSSDRIDQPQHF
NA | TRBJ2-5 | NA | TRBV6-5 | TGTGCCAGCAGAGCTGGGACCTCAGGTGTGACCCAGTACTTC | CASRAGTSGVTQYF
NA | TRBJ1-3 | NA | TRBV7-2 | TGTGCCAGCAGCTTAAAAGGAAACACCATATATTTT | CASSLKGNTIYF
NA | TRBJ2-1 | once | TRBV28 | TGTGCCAGCGCCTCCCGGGGTTTAGACTACAATGAGCAGTTCTTC | CASASRGLDYNEQFF
TRBD2 | TRBJ2-2 | NA | TRBV13 | TGTGCCAGCAGCCCAAGGCCGCTAGCGGGAGCGAGGGGGGAGCTGTTTTTT | CASSPRPLAGARGELFF
NA | TRBJ1-2 | once | TRBV29-1 | TGCAGCGTTGAAGATCTTACAGGAGACAACTATGGCTACACCTTC | CSVEDLTGDNYGYTF
NA | TRBJ2-5 | NA | TRBV9 | TGTGCCAGCAGTACCGGCGGGGACACCCTAAACGGAATCCAGTACTTC | CASSTGGDTLNGIQYF
NA | TRBJ1-2 | once | TRBV27 | TGTGCCAGCAGTTTATCAGGTTCTCGATATGGCTACACCTTC | CASSLSGSRYGYTF
NA | TRBJ2-1 | NA | TRBV7-3 | TGTGCCAGCAGTTTCACAAGCGGTACCTACAATGAGCAGTTCTTC | CASSFTSGTYNEQFF
NA | TRBJ2-7 | NA | TRBV7-8 | TGTGCCAGCAGACAAGACAGGGAGGGAGAGCAGTACTTC | CASRQDREGEQYF
TRBD2 | TRBJ2-5 | NA | TRBV11-2 | TGTGCCAGCAGCCATGCCCCGGGGAGGGAAGAAACCCAGTACTTC | CASSHAPGREETQYF
NA | TRBJ1-2 | NA | TRBV24-1 | TGTGCCACCAGTGGGCCCCAGACTACAGCTAACTATGGCTACACCTTC | CATSGPQTTANYGYTF
TRBD1 | TRBJ2-2 | NA | TRBV9 | TGTGCCAGCAGCGTCAGACAGGGGGACGGGGAGCTGTTTTTT | CASSVRQGDGELFF
NA | TRBJ1-2 | NA | TRBV5-6 | TGTGCCAGCAGCTTAGGACAGTTCCAATCTCCTAACTATGGCTACACCTTC | CASSLGQFQSPNYGYTF
TRBD1 | TRBJ2-5 | NA | TRBV5-4 | TGTGCCAGCAGCTTACGGACAGGGGGACAAGAGACCCAGTACTTC | CASSLRTGGQETQYF